This is a list of T cell receptor beta chains from one sample in a study of cytomegalovirus exposure and HLA in healthy donors. Profiled with immunoSEQ multiplex PCR; TCRdb holds only in-frame clones, not every one. The sample has more than 250,000 clones, approximately 90% seen once. The sample consisted of PBMCs. These receptors originate from a woman aged 18 to 35 in good health and CMV-seronegative. The CDR3 runs from the conserved cysteine through the conserved F or W. A D gene is named only where the DNA matches it firmly. A row's size may be missing; if present it is once, few, many or a size class.

d_gene	abundance	v_gene	j_gene	CDR3aa	CDR3nt
NA	NA	TRBV7-8	TRBJ1-5	CASSLDTGIVTQPQHF	TGTGCCAGCAGCTTGGACACAGGGATTGTGACTCAGCCCCAGCATTTT
NA	NA	TRBV14	TRBJ2-3	CASSGLGSTDTQYF	TGTGCCAGCAGCGGACTGGGCTCCACAGATACGCAGTATTTT
TRBD2	NA	TRBV28	TRBJ2-2	CATGPGLLNTGELFF	TGTGCCACCGGTCCGGGACTACTAAACACCGGGGAGCTGTTTTTT
NA	NA	TRBV6-6	TRBJ1-3	CASSTVSTGNTIYF	TGTGCCAGCAGTACGGTATCGACTGGAAACACCATATATTTT
NA	NA	TRBV21-1	TRBJ1-5	CAIRRNQNQPQHF	TGTGCCATCCGCCGAAACCAGAATCAGCCCCAGCATTTT
NA	NA	TRBV6-5	TRBJ2-3	CASGQEGGDTQYF	TGTGCCAGTGGACAGGAGGGTGGGGATACGCAGTATTTT
TRBD1	NA	TRBV15	TRBJ1-2	CATSTDRGLRNGYTF	TGTGCCACCAGCACCGACAGGGGGCTAAGGAATGGCTACACCTTC
TRBD1	NA	TRBV19	TRBJ1-2	CASHLQGDYGYTF	TGTGCCAGCCACCTCCAGGGGGACTATGGCTACACCTTC
NA	NA	TRBV2	TRBJ2-6	CASSDRAGANVLTF	TGTGCCAGCAGTGACAGGGCTGGGGCCAACGTCCTGACTTTC
TRBD1	NA	TRBV14	TRBJ1-1	CASSPSGRGDTEAFF	TGTGCCAGCAGCCCGAGCGGCAGGGGGGACACTGAAGCTTTCTTT
NA	once	TRBV28	TRBJ2-7	CASSLGARASEQYF	TGTGCCAGCAGTTTAGGGGCCAGGGCAAGCGAGCAGTACTTC